What follows describes a single TCR beta chain. Its antigen remains unidentified. These data originate in a study of blood T cells in healthy people across ages. Study observations and caveats: Unsorted PBMCs ruled out conclusive naive versus antigen-experienced comparison. Any changes in expanded clonotypes were possibly confounded, as donor CMV status remained unknown. Older age went with lower TCR beta diversity per million T cells, in a roughly linear way.

A second PCR, run for about 7 to 11 cycles, used a sample-barcoded 5' primer plus a J-beta primer mix. TCRdb independently ran MiXCR on the 5' RACE reads; one entry per CDR3 protein. Of roughly 800,000 distinct CDR3 sequences in the sample, 55% to 70% were seen once. Each of the donors had 9 to 10 milliliters of peripheral blood drawn into EDTA-treated Vacutainer tubes. The V and J ends lost 8 bases and 6 bases respectively, with 21 bases between them. The CDR3 consists of 15 residues. Sequences were obtained from blood. The chain joins TRBV12-3 or TRBV12-4 to TRBJ2-3, with D tentatively TRBD2 (7 bases). The receptor was derived from a man between 25 and 39 years old in good health. The CDR3 DNA reads TGTGCCAGCGGTGGGGGAGGGGGGGCCCGGGATACGCAGTATTTT. Its translation is CASGGGGGARDTQYF.